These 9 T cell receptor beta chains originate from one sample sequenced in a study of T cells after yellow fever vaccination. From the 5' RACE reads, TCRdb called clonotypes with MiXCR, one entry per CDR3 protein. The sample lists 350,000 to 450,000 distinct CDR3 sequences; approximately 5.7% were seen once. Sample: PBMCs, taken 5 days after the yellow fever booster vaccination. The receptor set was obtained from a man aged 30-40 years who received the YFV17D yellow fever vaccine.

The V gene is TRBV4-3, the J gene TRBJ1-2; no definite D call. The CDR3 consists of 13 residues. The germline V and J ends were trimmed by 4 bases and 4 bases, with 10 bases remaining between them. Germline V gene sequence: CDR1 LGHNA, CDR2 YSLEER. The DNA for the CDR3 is TGCGCCAGCAGCCCACAGAATAGCTATGGCTACACCTTC. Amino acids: CASSPQNSYGYTF.

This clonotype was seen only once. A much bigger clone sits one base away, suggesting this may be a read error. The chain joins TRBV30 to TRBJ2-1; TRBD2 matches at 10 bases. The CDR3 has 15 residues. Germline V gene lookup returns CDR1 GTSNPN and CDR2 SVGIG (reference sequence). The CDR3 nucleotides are TGTGCCTGGAGTCTAGCGGGAGAGAGGTACAATGAGAAGTTCTTC. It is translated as CAWSLAGERYNEKFF.

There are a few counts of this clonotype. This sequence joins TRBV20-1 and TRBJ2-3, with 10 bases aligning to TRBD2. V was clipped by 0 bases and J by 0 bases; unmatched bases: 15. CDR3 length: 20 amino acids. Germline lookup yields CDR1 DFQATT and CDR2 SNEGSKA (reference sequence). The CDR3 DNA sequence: TGCAGTGCTAGAGAGATTGGTAGCGGGAGGCTAAGCACTAGCACAGATACGCAGTATTTT. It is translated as CSAREIGSGRLSTSTDTQYF.

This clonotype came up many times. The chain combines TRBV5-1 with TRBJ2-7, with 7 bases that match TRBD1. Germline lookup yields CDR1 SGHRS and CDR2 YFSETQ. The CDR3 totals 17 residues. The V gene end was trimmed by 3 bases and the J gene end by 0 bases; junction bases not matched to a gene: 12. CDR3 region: CASSSPGGAETSYEQYF. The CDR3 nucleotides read TGCGCCAGCAGCTCCCCAGGGGGTGCTGAAACCTCCTACGAGCAGTACTTC.

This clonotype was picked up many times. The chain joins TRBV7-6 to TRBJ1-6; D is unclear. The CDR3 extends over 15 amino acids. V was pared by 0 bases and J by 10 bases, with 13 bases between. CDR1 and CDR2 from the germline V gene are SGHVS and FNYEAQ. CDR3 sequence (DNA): TGTGCCAGCAGCTTAGCGCCCACGGTGTTGTCACCCCTCCACTTT. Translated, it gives CASSLAPTVLSPLHF. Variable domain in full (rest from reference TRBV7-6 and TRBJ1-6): GAGVSQSPRYKVTKRGQDVALRCDPISGHVSLYWYRQALGQGPEFLTYFNYEAQQDKSGLPNDRFSAERPEGSISTLTIQRTEQRDSAMYRCASSLAPTVLSPLHFGNGTRLTVT.

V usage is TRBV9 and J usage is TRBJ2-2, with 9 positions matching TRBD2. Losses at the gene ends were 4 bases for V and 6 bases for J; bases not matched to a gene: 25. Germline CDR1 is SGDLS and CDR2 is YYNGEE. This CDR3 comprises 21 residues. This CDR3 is CASSRVEGGFSGSRISGELFF. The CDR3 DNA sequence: TGTGCCAGCAGCCGAGTAGAGGGAGGGTTTAGCGGGAGCCGTATATCCGGGGAGCTGTTTTTT. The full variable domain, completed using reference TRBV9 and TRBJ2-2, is DSGVTQTPKHLITATGQRVTLRCSPRSGDLSVYWYQQSLDQGLQFLIQYYNGEERAKGNILERFSAQQFPDLHSELNLSSLELGDSALYFCASSRVEGGFSGSRISGELFFGEGSRLTVL.

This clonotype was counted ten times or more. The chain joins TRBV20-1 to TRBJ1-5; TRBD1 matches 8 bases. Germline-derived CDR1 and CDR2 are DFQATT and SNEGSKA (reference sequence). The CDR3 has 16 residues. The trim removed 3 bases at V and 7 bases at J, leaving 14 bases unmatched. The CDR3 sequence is CSASETRQGLRQPQHF. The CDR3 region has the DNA TGCAGTGCTAGCGAGACTCGACAGGGGTTACGGCAGCCCCAGCATTTT.

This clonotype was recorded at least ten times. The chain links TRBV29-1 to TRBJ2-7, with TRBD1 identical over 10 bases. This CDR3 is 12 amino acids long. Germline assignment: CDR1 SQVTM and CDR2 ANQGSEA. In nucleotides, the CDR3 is TGCAGTGTCGGACAGGGGGCCTACGAGCAGTACTTC. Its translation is CSVGQGAYEQYF.

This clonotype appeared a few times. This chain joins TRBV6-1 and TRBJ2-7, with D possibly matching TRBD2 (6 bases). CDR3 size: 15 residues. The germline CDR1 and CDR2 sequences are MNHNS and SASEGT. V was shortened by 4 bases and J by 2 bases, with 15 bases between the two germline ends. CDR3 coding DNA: TGTGCCAGCAGTGCAGGAGGGCCCTCACCCTACGAGCAGTACTTC. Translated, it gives CASSAGGPSPYEQYF.